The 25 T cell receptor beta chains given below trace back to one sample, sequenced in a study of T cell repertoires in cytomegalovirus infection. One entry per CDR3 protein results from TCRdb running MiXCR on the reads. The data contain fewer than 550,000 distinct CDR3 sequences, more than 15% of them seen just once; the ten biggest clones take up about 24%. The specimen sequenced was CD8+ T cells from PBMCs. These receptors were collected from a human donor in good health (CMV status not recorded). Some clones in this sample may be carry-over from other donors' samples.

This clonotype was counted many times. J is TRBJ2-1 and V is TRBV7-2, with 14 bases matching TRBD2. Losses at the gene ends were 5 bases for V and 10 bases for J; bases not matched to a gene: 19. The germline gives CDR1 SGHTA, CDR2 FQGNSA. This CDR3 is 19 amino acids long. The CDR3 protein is CASSPQLTSGRAFTREQFF. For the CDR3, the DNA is TGTGCCAGCAGCCCCCAATTGACTAGCGGGAGGGCTTTTACAAGGGAGCAGTTCTTC.

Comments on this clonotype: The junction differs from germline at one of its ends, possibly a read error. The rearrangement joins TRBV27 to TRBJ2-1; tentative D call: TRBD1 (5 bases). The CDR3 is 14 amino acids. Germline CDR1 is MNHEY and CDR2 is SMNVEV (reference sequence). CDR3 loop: CDSTNSGAYNEQFF. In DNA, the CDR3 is TGTGACAGCACCAACTCTGGGGCTTACAATGAGCAGTTCTTC.

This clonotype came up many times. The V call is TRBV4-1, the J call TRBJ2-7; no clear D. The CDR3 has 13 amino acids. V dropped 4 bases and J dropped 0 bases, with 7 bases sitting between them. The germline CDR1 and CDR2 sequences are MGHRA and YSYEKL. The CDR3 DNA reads TGCGCCAGCAGCCTGCGGAACTCCTACGAGCAGTACTTC. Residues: CASSLRNSYEQYF.

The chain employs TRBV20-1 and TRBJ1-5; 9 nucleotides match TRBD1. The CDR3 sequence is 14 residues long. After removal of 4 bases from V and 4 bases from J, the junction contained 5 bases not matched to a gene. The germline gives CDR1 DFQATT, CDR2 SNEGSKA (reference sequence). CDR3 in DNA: TGCAGTGCTAAGACCGGGACAGGGAATCAGCCCCAGCATTTT. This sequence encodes CSAKTGTGNQPQHF.

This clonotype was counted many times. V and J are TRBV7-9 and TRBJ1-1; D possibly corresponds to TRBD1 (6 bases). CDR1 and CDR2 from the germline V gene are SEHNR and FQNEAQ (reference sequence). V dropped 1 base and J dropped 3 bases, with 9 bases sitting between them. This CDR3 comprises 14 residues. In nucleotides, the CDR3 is TGTGCCAGCAGCTTAGTCGACAGGCACACTGAAGCTTTCTTT. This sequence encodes CASSLVDRHTEAFF.

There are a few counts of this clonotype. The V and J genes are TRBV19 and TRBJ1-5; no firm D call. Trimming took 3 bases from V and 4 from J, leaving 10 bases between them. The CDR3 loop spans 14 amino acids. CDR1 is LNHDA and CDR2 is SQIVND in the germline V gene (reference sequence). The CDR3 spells CASSIRHINQPQHF. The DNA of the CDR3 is TGTGCCAGTAGTATCCGCCATATAAATCAGCCCCAGCATTTT.

CDR3 bases: TGTGCCAGCAGTGTGGACGGCTTCCAAGAGACCCAGTACTTC. Translated: CASSVDGFQETQYF. The chain is built from TRBV27 and TRBJ2-5; D is ambiguous. The CDR3 is 14 residues long. V lost 5 bases, J lost 1 base, and 11 bases lay in between. Per the germline V gene, CDR1 is MNHEY and CDR2 is SMNVEV (reference sequence).

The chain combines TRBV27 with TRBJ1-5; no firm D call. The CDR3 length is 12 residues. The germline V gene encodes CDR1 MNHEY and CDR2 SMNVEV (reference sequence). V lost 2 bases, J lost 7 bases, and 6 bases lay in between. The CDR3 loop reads CASSLMGQPQHF. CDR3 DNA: TGTGCCAGCAGTTTAATGGGCCAGCCCCAGCATTTT.

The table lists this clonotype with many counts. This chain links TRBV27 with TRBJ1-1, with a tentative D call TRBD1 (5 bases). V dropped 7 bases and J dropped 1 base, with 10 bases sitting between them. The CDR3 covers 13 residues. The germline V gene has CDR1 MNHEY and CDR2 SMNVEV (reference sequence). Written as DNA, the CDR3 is TGTGCCAGCACTGGTCAGGGGAACACTGAAGCTTTCTTT. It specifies CASTGQGNTEAFF.

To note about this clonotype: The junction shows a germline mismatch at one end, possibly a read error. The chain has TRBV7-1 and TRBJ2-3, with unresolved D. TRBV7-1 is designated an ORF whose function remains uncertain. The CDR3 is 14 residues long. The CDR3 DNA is TGTGCCAGCAGCTTAACGGCCAAGATAGATTTGCATGAGTTT. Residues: CASSLTAKIDLHEF.

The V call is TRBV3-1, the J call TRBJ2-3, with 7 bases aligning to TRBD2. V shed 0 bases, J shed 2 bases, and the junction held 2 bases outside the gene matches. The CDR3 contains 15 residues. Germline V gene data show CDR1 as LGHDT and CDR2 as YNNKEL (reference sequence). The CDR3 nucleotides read TGTGCCAGCAGCCAAGAGGCGGGAGTCACAGATACGCAGTATTTT. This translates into CASSQEAGVTDTQYF.

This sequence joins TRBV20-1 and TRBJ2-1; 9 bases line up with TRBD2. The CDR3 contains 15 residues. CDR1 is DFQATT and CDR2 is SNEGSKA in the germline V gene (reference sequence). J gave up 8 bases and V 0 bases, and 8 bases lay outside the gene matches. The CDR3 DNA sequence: TGCAGTGCTAGAGATTTGGCGGGAGGGCCGCATGAGCAGTTCTTC. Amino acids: CSARDLAGGPHEQFF.

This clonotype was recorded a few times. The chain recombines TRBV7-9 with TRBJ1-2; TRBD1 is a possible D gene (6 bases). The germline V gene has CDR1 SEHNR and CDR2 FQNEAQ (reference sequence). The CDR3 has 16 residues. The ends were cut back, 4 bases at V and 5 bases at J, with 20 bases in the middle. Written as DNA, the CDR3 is TGTGCCAGCAGCTCCGGCCTTAGGGGGGGAGGATATGGCTACACCTTC. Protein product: CASSSGLRGGGYGYTF.

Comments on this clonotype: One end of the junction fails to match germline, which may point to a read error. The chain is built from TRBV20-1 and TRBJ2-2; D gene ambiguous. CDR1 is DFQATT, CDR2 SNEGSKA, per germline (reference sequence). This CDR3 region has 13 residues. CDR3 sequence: CSARSKNTRELFF. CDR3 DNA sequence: TGCAGTGCTAGGAGCAAGAACACCCGGGAGCTGTTTTTT.

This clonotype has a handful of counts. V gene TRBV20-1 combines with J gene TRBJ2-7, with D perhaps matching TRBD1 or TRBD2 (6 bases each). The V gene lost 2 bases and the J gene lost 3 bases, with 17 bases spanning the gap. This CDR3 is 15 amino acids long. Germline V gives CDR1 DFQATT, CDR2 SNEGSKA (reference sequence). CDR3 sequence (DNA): TGCAGTGCTAGACCTTCGGGGGCCAACCTCTACGAGCAGTACTTC. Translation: CSARPSGANLYEQYF.

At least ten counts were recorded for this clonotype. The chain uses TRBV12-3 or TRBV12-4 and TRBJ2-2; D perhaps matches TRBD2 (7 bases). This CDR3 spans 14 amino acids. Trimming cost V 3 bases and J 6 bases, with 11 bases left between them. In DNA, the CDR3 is TGTGCCAGCAGTTTTGGGGGGGCCGCCGGGGAGCTGTTTTTT. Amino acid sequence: CASSFGGAAGELFF.

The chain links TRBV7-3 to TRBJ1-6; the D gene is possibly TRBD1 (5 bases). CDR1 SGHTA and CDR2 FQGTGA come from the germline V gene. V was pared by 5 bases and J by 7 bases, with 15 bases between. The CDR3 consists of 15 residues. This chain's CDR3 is CASSEQVRGNSPLHF. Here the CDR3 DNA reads TGTGCCAGCAGCGAACAGGTCCGGGGGAATTCACCCCTCCACTTT.

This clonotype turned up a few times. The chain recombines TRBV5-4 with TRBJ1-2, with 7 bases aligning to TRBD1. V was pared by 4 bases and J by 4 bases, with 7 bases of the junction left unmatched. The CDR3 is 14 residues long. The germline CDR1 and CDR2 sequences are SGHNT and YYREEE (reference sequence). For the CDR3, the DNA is TGTGCCAGCAGCGGAAGGGGGCACGGCTATGGCTACACCTTC. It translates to CASSGRGHGYGYTF.

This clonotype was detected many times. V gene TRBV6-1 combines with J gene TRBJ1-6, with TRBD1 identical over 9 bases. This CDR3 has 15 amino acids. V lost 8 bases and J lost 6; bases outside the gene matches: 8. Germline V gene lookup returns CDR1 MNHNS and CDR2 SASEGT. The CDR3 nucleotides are TGTGCCAGCCGCCCCGGGACAGGGCGTAATTCACCCCTCCACTTT. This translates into CASRPGTGRNSPLHF.

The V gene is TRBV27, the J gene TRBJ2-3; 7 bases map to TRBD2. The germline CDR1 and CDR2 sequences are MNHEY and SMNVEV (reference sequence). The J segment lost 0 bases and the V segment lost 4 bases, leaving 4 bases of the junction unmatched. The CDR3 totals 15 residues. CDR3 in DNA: TGTGCCAGCAGTTCGAGCGGGATTAGCACAGATACGCAGTATTTT. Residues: CASSSSGISTDTQYF.

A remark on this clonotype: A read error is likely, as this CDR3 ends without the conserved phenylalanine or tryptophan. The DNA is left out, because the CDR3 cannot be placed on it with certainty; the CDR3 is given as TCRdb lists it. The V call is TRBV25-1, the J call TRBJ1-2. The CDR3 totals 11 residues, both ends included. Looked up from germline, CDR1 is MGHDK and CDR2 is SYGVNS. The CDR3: CASSELEGYTL.

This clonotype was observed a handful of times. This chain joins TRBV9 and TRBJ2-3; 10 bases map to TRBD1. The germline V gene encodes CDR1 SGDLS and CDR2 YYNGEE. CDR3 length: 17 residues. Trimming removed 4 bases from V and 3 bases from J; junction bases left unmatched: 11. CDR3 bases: TGTGCCAGCAGCCCCCGGACTAGGACAGGGGGGACAGATACGCAGTATTTT. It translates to CASSPRTRTGGTDTQYF.

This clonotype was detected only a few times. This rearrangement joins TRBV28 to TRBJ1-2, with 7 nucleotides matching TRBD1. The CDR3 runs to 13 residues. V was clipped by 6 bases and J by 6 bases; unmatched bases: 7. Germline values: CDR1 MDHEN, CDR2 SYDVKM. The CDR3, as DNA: TGTGCCAGCAGCCCAGCCAGGGGGGATGGCTACACCTTC. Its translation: CASSPARGDGYTF.

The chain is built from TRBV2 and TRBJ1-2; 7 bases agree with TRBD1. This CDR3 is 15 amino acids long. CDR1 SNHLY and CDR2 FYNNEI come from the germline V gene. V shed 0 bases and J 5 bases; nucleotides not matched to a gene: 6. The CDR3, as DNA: TGTGCCAGCAGTGAAGCGCCGGGACAGTGGTATGGCTACACCTTC. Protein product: CASSEAPGQWYGYTF.

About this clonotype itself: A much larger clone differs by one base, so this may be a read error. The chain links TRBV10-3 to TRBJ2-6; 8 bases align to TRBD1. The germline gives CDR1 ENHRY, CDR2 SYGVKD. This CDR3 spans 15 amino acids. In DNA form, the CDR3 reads TGTGCCATCAACGACAGGGGAACTGGGGACAACGTCCTGACTTTC. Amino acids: CAINDRGTGDNVLTF.